The next 7 T cell receptor beta chains were all read from a single sample in a study of high-grade serous ovarian cancer treatment subgroups. Tumor samples were taken before definitive surgery or chemotherapy. Clones were read by immunoSEQ multiplex PCR, and TCRdb kept only the in-frame ones, dropping some. The sample lists some 33,000 clones, around three quarters occurring once. Sample: tumor tissue. The origin of the receptors is a human donor with high-grade serous ovarian cancer.

J is TRBJ1-3 and V is TRBV4-3; D is ambiguous. CDR3 length: 13 amino acids. Germline CDR1 is LGHNA and CDR2 is YSLEER. The ends were cut back, 0 bases at V and 4 bases at J, with 4 bases in the middle. The CDR3 nucleotides read TGCGCCAGCAGCCAAGAAGGCGGAAACACCATATATTTT. Translation: CASSQEGGNTIYF.

The V call is TRBV5-8, the J call TRBJ2-6; tentatively, D is TRBD1 (5 bases). In germline, CDR1 is SGHTS, CDR2 YDEGEE. The CDR3 loop spans 16 amino acids. The germline V and J ends were trimmed by 7 bases and 0 bases, with 14 bases remaining between them. The CDR3 region has the DNA TGTGCCAGCGGAATACAGGTTATCTCTGGGGCCAACGTCCTGACTTTC. Its translation is CASGIQVISGANVLTF.

V gene TRBV29-1 combines with J gene TRBJ1-2, with D tentatively TRBD1 (6 bases). Germline CDR1 reads SQVTM; CDR2 reads ANQGSEA. This CDR3 spans 11 amino acids. V gave up 6 bases and J gave up 6 bases, with 11 bases separating them. Here the CDR3 DNA reads TGCAGCGTGAAACAGGGCGATGGCTACACCTTC. It codes for CSVKQGDGYTF.

This clone was recorded a few times. The chain links TRBV11-1 to TRBJ2-2; 9 bases line up with TRBD1. The CDR3 covers 15 residues. Germline loops: CDR1 SGHAT, CDR2 FQDESV (reference sequence). With V trimmed by 9 bases and J by 4 bases, 9 bases remained unmatched. CDR3 amino acids: CASGITGGRTGELFF. The DNA of the CDR3 is TGTGCCAGTGGTATAACAGGGGGCCGCACCGGGGAGCTGTTTTTT.

The rearrangement links TRBV7-3 to TRBJ2-1; 7 nucleotides align to TRBD1. Germline V CDR1 and CDR2: SGHTA, FQGTGA. The CDR3 contains 16 residues. V dropped 5 bases and J dropped 1; count of bases not matched to a gene: 8. CDR3 coding DNA: TGTGCCAGCAGCGCCCAGGGGGTTCGATCCTACAATGAGCAGTTCTTC. As protein: CASSAQGVRSYNEQFF.

The chain joins TRBV19 to TRBJ1-2, with 8 bases matching TRBD1. The length of the CDR3 is 14 residues. With 9 bases clipped from V and 5 bases from J, the junction kept 11 bases outside the gene matches. Germline assignment: CDR1 LNHDA and CDR2 SQIVND (reference sequence). CDR3 nucleotides: TGTGCCAGCCGCCGCGCACAGGGGGTATATGGCTACACCTTC. It specifies CASRRAQGVYGYTF.

This clone was counted a few times. The chain links TRBV7-9 to TRBJ2-1, with no clear D. The germline CDR1 and CDR2 sequences are SEHNR and FQNEAQ (reference sequence). Trimming left V 3 bases short and J 0 bases short, with 3 bases between. CDR3 size: 13 residues. CDR3 in DNA: TGTGCCAGCAGCTTCAGCTCCTACAATGAGCAGTTCTTC. Encoded protein: CASSFSSYNEQFF.